This TCR beta chain is drawn from a study of cytomegalovirus exposure and HLA in healthy donors. Germline loops: CDR1 SNHLY, CDR2 FYNNEI. The CDR3 runs to 17 residues. The trim removed 6 bases at V and 8 bases at J, leaving 18 bases unmatched. Concerning this clone: Its antigen is as yet unknown.

General study results and limits: In vitro confirmation showed a few CMV-associated chains to be CMV antigen specific.

The PCR used 60 Vbeta and 13 Jbeta primers. Sequencing was performed with immunoSEQ multiplex PCR; in TCRdb, only in-frame clones are kept and a portion is missing. The table counts roughly 120,000 clones; around 2.7% lies in the top ten. The sequencing sample was made of PBMCs. This chain connects TRBV2 to TRBJ2-1; 8 nucleotides line up with TRBD1. This clonotype was sampled from a man aged 30 to 39 in good health and CMV-seronegative. CDR3 DNA sequence: TGTGCCAGCAGGTACGGACACAGGGGGAACAATGGCGATGAGCAGTTCTTC. Translated, it gives CASRYGHRGNNGDEQFF.